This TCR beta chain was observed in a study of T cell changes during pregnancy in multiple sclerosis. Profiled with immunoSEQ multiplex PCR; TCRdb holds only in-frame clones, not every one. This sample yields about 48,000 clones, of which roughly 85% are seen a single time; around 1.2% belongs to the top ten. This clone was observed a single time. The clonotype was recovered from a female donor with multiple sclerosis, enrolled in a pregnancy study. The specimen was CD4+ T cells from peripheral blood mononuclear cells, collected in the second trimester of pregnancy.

CDR3 bases: TGCGCCAGCAGCTCCCGAAGCGGGAGGACCTACGAGCAGTACTTC. It is translated as CASSSRSGRTYEQYF. V is TRBV5-1 and J is TRBJ2-7; 9 bases map to TRBD2. Germline V gives CDR1 SGHRS, CDR2 YFSETQ. This CDR3 region has 15 residues. V was pared by 3 bases and J by 2 bases, with 6 bases of the junction left unmatched.